Listed below are T cell receptor beta chains from one sample, sequenced in a study of T cell repertoires in cytomegalovirus infection. TCRdb reprocessed the reads via MiXCR and lists one record per CDR3 protein. The sample has a few hundred thousand distinct CDR3 sequences, around 15% seen once. The sequenced sample was CD8+ T cells from PBMCs. The receptors come from a human donor in good health (CMV status not recorded). Some clones in this sample may be carry-over from other donors' samples. CDR3s include the opening cysteine and the closing phenylalanine or tryptophan. Each record gives: clone size, CDR3 length, D gene, J gene, V gene, CDR3 DNA, CDR3 protein. The D gene is left open where the match is weak. Part of the rows lack a size; the others show once, few, many or a class for expanded clones.

>-|16|TRBD1|TRBJ2-1|TRBV10-3
TGTGCCATCAGTGAGTCGACAGGGAGCTCCTACAATGAGCAGTTCTTC
CAISESTGSSYNEQFF
>few|19|TRBD2|TRBJ2-3|TRBV15
TGTGCCACCAGCACCCCCGGTCAGGGAGCGGGGGGGCCAACAGATACGCAGTATTTT
CATSTPGQGAGGPTDTQYF
>-|10|-|TRBJ2-3|TRBV20-1
TGCAGTGCTATGTTCGATACGCAGTATTTT
CSAMFDTQYF
>-|15|-|TRBJ2-1|TRBV6-2/TRBV6-3
TGTGCCAGCAGTTACTCTGCGACCCTCCACAATGAGCAGTTCTTC
CASSYSATLHNEQFF
>-|16|TRBD1|TRBJ2-2|TRBV11-2
TGTGCCAGCAGCTTAGTACGGACAGGGTATACCGGGGAGCTGTTTTTT
CASSLVRTGYTGELFF
>-|14|TRBD1|TRBJ2-7|TRBV19
TGTGCCAGTAGTATATCGACAGGGGGCTACGAGCAGTACTTC
CASSISTGGYEQYF
>-|17|TRBD1|TRBJ2-3|TRBV7-9
TGTGCCAGCAGCTTAGTAACGGGGACAGGGTTGACAGATACGCAGTATTTT
CASSLVTGTGLTDTQYF
>few|15|-|TRBJ1-6|TRBV7-9
TGTGCCAGCAATGAGGGGAGCTCCTATAATTCACCCCTCCACTTT
CASNEGSSYNSPLHF
>-|12|-|TRBJ1-2|TRBV29-1
TGCAGCGTTAAGGACACTGTTTATGGCTACACCTTC
CSVKDTVYGYTF
>few|12|-|TRBJ1-1|TRBV12-3/TRBV12-4
TGTGCCAGCAGTTTCGGGTTACCTGAAGCTTTCTTT
CASSFGLPEAFF
>many|16|TRBD1|TRBJ1-6|TRBV4-3
TGCGCCAGCAGCCCAGGGACAGGGGAAAATAATTCACCCCTCCACTTT
CASSPGTGENNSPLHF
>few|16|TRBD1|TRBJ2-5|TRBV10-3
TGTGCCATCAGTGAGGGCGACAGGGGGCTTTCGGAGACCCAGTACTTC
CAISEGDRGLSETQYF
>few|21|-|TRBJ1-2|TRBV6-6
TGTGCCAGCAGTTACTCGGGAGGGAGAGTTATGACGGGACACTTAAGTCATGGCTACACCTTC
CASSYSGGRVMTGHLSHGYTF
>few|19|-|TRBJ2-2|TRBV28
TGTGCCAGCAGTTTACCTTACGGTTGGACAGCCTTAAACACCGGGGAGCTGTTTTTT
CASSLPYGWTALNTGELFF
>many|17|-|TRBJ1-1|TRBV7-9
TGTGCCAGCAGCTTAGGTTCGGGGACCCTCTTGAGAACTGAAGCTTTCTTT
CASSLGSGTLLRTEAFF
>-|13|-|TRBJ2-7|TRBV6-2/TRBV6-3
TGTGCCAGCAGTCCGATTGAGTGGTACGAGCAGTACTTC
CASSPIEWYEQYF
>few|12|-|TRBJ2-5|TRBV12-3/TRBV12-4
TGTGCCAGCAGTCATCGAGCAGAGACCCAGTACTTC
CASSHRAETQYF